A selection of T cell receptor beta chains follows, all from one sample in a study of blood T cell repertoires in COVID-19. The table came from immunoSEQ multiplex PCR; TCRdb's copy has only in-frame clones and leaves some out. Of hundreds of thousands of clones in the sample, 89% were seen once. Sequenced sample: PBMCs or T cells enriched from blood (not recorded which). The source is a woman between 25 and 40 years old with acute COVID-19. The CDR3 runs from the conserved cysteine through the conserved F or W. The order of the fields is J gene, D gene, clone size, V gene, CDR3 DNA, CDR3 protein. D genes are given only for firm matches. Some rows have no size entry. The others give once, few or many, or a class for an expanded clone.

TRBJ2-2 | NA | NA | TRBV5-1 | TGCGCCAGCAGCCCTCGACAGGCGAACACCGGGGAGCTGTTTTTT | CASSPRQANTGELFF
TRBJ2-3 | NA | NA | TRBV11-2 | TGTGCCAGCAGCTTCCTAACCGGGGCGGGGGCCACAGATACGCAGTATTTT | CASSFLTGAGATDTQYF
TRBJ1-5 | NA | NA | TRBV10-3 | TGTGCCATCATTTACGCGGAGGGTGGTCGGCCCCAGCATTTT | CAIIYAEGGRPQHF
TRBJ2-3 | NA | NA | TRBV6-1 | TGTGCCAGCAGTGACGGGGTGTACACAGATACGCAGTATTTT | CASSDGVYTDTQYF
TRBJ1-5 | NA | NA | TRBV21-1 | TGTGCCAGCAGCAAAGTAAGGGCCGGGGGTGACAGCAATCAGCCCCAGCATTTT | CASSKVRAGGDSNQPQHF
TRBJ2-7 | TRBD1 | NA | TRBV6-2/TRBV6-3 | TGTGCCAGCAGCCTGACAGGGACAAGTGGGGGGCAGTACTTC | CASSLTGTSGGQYF
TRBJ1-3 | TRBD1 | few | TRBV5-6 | TGTGCCAGCAGCTCGACAGGGGGCTATCTGAGTGGAAACACCATATATTTT | CASSSTGGYLSGNTIYF
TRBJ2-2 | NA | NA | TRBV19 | TGTGCCAGTAGTATATCCCGGGAGACCGGGGAGCTGTTTTTT | CASSISRETGELFF
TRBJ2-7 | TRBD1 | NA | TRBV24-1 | TGTGCCACCAGTGATTCTTCAACCGGGACAGGGTTGTTCGAGCAGTACTTC | CATSDSSTGTGLFEQYF
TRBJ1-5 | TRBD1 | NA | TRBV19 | TGTGCCAGTAGTTTTGACAGGGCAGGACAGCCCCAGCATTTT | CASSFDRAGQPQHF
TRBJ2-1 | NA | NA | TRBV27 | TGTGCCAGCGGTGGTTCTAACAGGGGGGGGTTCTACAATGAGCAGTTCTTC | CASGGSNRGGFYNEQFF
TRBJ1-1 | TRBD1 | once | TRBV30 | TGTGCCTGGAGACGACAGGGTTTCACTGAAGCTTTCTTT | CAWRRQGFTEAFF
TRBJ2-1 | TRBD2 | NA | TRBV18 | TGTGCCAGCTCACTATCTCTAGCGGTACTTTACAATGAGCAGTTCTTC | CASSLSLAVLYNEQFF
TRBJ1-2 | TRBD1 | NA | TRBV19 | TGTGCCAGTAGCCACAGGGGAGGTGGCTACACCTTC | CASSHRGGGYTF
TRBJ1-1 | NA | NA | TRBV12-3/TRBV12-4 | TGTGCCAGCAGTCCCCGGGAGGGGAGTTGGGCTTTCTTT | CASSPREGSWAFF
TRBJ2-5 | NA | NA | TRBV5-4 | TGTGCCAGCAGCCCGGACAACCAAGAGACCCAGTACTTC | CASSPDNQETQYF
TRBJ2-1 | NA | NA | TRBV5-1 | TGCGCCAGCAGACTGTGGGGCAAGAACAATGAGCAGTTCTTC | CASRLWGKNNEQFF
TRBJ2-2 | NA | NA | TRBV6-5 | TGTGCCAGCTGGTGGGGCCCCCGCACCGGGGAGCTGTTTTTT | CASWWGPRTGELFF